This is a list of T cell receptor beta chains from one sample in a study of blood T cell repertoires in COVID-19. Clones were read by immunoSEQ multiplex PCR, and TCRdb kept only the in-frame ones, dropping some. The table includes around 280,000 clones, 70% to 90% detected once. Material for sequencing was PBMCs or T cells enriched from blood (not recorded which). The source of these receptors is a woman aged 35 to 49 who had recovered from COVID-19. The CDR3 runs from the conserved cysteine through the conserved F or W. The D gene is left open where the match is weak.

-	TRBV6-2/TRBV6-3	TRBJ2-7	16	CASSYSGRDDSYEQYF
-	TRBV6-2/TRBV6-3	TRBJ2-7	13	CASSPARVGEQYF
TRBD2	TRBV19	TRBJ2-2	12	CASSREGGELFF
-	TRBV6-2/TRBV6-3	TRBJ2-7	15	CASSYVPGDRVEQYF
TRBD1	TRBV28	TRBJ1-1	14	CASIGDRVNAEAFF
-	TRBV28	TRBJ2-3	13	CASSGRNTDTQYF
TRBD1	TRBV27	TRBJ1-4	15	CASSLSGQIREKLFF
-	TRBV11-2	TRBJ2-7	14	CASSLVPGAYEQYF
TRBD1	TRBV11-2	TRBJ1-2	14	CASRPDRAYYGYTF
-	TRBV7-6	TRBJ1-3	16	CASSLVAGLSGNTIYF
TRBD2	TRBV30	TRBJ2-3	14	CAWSGGTSGSTQYF
TRBD1	TRBV18	TRBJ1-1	14	CASSPRGLGTEAFF
-	TRBV6-5	TRBJ1-4	16	CASSYGGVGPNEKLFF